The source of this TCR beta chain is a study of T cell responses to AZD1222 COVID-19 vaccine. Whole-study results and caveats: Nearly half of unique spike-specific TCRs reportedly avoided B.1.351 and B.1.1.7 mutated regions. Spike-specific TCR breadth and depth went up after people got two AZD1222 doses. There were mostly white British donors and more females than males, and clonal diversity was possibly underestimated. The study sampled repertoires only after the peak T cell response.

Assay used: immunoSEQ multiplex PCR; TCRdb lists only in-frame clones, some missing. The sample records about 140,000 clones, 80% to 95% being singletons. As concerns this clone: The antigen is unknown.

This specimen was peripheral blood, taken 28 days after the second AZD1222 dose. This receptor was identified in an adult who received the AZD1222 COVID-19 vaccine.

The CDR3: CASSLGTGIGYTF. The CDR3 coding sequence is TGTGCCAGCAGCTTAGGGACAGGGATCGGCTACACCTTC. The rearrangement uses TRBV11-2 and TRBJ1-2; 8 positions agree with TRBD1. The CDR3 spans 13 residues. Looked up from germline, CDR1 is SGHAT and CDR2 is FQNNGV. V shed 1 base and J 8 bases; nucleotides not matched to a gene: 3.